Each of the 31 T cell receptor beta chains below was sequenced from the same sample in a study of OX40 agonist ivuxolimab in advanced cancers. Repertoires were generated with immunoSEQ multiplex PCR, while TCRdb's copy carries only in-frame clones and drops some. The sample lists 50,000 to 75,000 clones, about 90% occurring once. This material consisted of CD4+ or CD8+ T cells sorted from blood, taken in a trial of the OX40 agonist ivuxolimab. The receptors derive from an adult with an advanced solid tumor such as melanoma, head and neck, liver or kidney cancer.

The genes are TRBV5-1 and TRBJ2-2, with D perhaps TRBD1 (5 bases). Germline CDR1 SGHRS, CDR2 YFSETQ. There are 15 residues in the CDR3. V lost 2 bases, J lost 1 base, and 9 bases lay in between. CDR3 nucleotides: TGCGCCAGCAGCTTCCAGGGCAAGAACACCGGGGAGCTGTTTTTT. Protein product: CASSFQGKNTGELFF. The variable domain in full, with the rest retrieved from reference TRBV5-1 and TRBJ2-2, is KAGVTQTPRYLIKTRGQQVTLSCSPISGHRSVSWYQQTPGQGLQFLFEYFSETQRNKGNFPGRFSGRQFSNSRSEMNVSTLELGDSALYLCASSFQGKNTGELFFGEGSRLTVL.

This clone was seen a single time. The chain joins TRBV14 to TRBJ2-7; D might be TRBD2 (5 bases). V was clipped by 0 bases and J by 2 bases, with 14 bases between them. The CDR3 length is 16 residues. The germline V gene has CDR1 SGHDN and CDR2 FVKESK. CDR3: CASSQEFGSGAYEQYF. DNA of the CDR3: TGTGCCAGCAGCCAAGAATTTGGGAGCGGCGCCTACGAGCAGTACTTC.

This sequence joins TRBV28 and TRBJ2-2; TRBD1 is a possible D gene (6 bases). The CDR3 spans 13 residues. CDR1 and CDR2 from the germline V gene are MDHEN and SYDVKM. Trimming stripped 6 bases from V and 5 bases from J, with 10 bases between. As DNA, the CDR3 is TGTGCCAGCAGCCTAACAGGGACCGGGGAGCTGTTTTTT. Encoded protein: CASSLTGTGELFF.

The rearrangement uses TRBV6-4 and TRBJ2-1; no reliable D call. The germline V gene encodes CDR1 MRHNA and CDR2 SNTAGT. V gave up 4 bases and J gave up 4 bases, with 8 bases separating them. CDR3 length equals 13 residues. CDR3 DNA sequence: TGTGCCAGCAGTGTTGGCGGATACAATGAGCAGTTCTTC. Translation: CASSVGGYNEQFF.

The gene calls are TRBV7-2 and TRBJ2-2, with D possibly being TRBD2 (6 bases). This CDR3 contains 16 residues. The ends were cut back, 6 bases at V and 5 bases at J, with 19 bases in the middle. The germline V gene has CDR1 SGHTA and CDR2 FQGNSA. The CDR3 nucleotides are TGTGCCAGCAGGCCCCCCCGCGGGATAGGGACCGGGGAGCTGTTTTTT. Translating it yields CASRPPRGIGTGELFF.

V gene TRBV7-2 combines with J gene TRBJ2-5; D is possibly TRBD1 (6 bases). The CDR3 runs 15 residues. The V end lost 3 bases, the J end lost 3 bases, and 14 bases lay between the germline ends. The V gene's germline CDR1 is SGHTA and CDR2 FQGNSA. CDR3 sequence: CASSFYQQGEETQYF. As DNA, the CDR3 is TGTGCCAGCAGCTTTTACCAACAGGGTGAAGAGACCCAGTACTTC.

The V call is TRBV29-1, the J call TRBJ2-7; D may be TRBD1 (6 bases). This CDR3 contains 12 residues. V was pared by 0 bases and J by 10 bases, with 13 bases between. Germline V lookup: CDR1 SQVTM, CDR2 ANQGSEA. CDR3 sequence: CSVEDGQRQQYF. The DNA of the CDR3 is TGCAGCGTTGAAGATGGACAGAGGCAACAGTACTTC.

The table lists this clone with a few counts. J is TRBJ2-5 and V is TRBV16; 7 positions match TRBD2. The length of the CDR3 is 16 residues. Germline CDR1 KGHSY, CDR2 FQNENV. J lost 4 bases, V lost 1 base, and 9 bases had no gene match. CDR3 sequence reads: CASSQFRSGSGETQYF. The CDR3 DNA reads as TGTGCCAGCAGCCAATTTCGTAGCGGGTCGGGAGAGACCCAGTACTTC.

This chain connects TRBV18 to TRBJ2-2; D might be TRBD2 (5 bases). Trimming removed 3 bases from V and 2 bases from J, with 13 bases in between. The CDR3 covers 16 residues. CDR1 KGHSH and CDR2 LQKENI come from the germline V gene. CDR3: CASSPLPASNTGELFF. The CDR3 bases are TGTGCCAGCTCACCGCTACCAGCTAGCAACACCGGGGAGCTGTTTTTT.

This clone has only a few counts. The chain links TRBV28 to TRBJ1-2; TRBD1 might be the D (6 bases). The CDR3 is 13 amino acids. Germline lookup yields CDR1 MDHEN and CDR2 SYDVKM. V was pared by 11 bases and J by 1 base, with 14 bases between. In DNA, the CDR3 is TGTGCCCTCCGAAAGGGGGGTAACTATGGCTACACCTTC. It encodes CALRKGGNYGYTF.

In its sample, this clone was seen once. DNA for the CDR3: TGTGCCAGTAGTTACCAGGGAGAGAACACTGAAGCTTTCTTT. Protein: CASSYQGENTEAFF. The chain is built from TRBV19 and TRBJ1-1, with D possibly TRBD1 on 5 matching bases. V was trimmed by 5 bases and J by 1 base, leaving 11 bases between them. The CDR3 spans 14 residues. Germline V lookup: CDR1 LNHDA, CDR2 SQIVND (reference sequence).

The chain is built from TRBV29-1 and TRBJ2-1; TRBD2 matches 14 bases. The CDR3 has 14 residues. Germline lookup yields CDR1 SQVTM and CDR2 ANQGSEA. V dropped 7 bases and J dropped 9; count of bases not matched to a gene: 8. The CDR3 here is CSASGLAGEGEQFF. Here the CDR3 DNA reads TGCAGCGCATCGGGACTAGCGGGAGAAGGTGAGCAGTTCTTC.

This chain joins TRBV6-4 and TRBJ1-5, with 10 bases that match TRBD1. The junction had 4 bases not matched to a gene; V was cut back by 2 bases and J by 3 bases. From germline, CDR1 is MRHNA and CDR2 SNTAGT. The CDR3 covers 16 residues. CDR3 sequence: CASSDRDRGVNQPQHF. The CDR3 region has the DNA TGTGCCAGCAGTGACCGGGACAGGGGCGTCAATCAGCCCCAGCATTTT.

This clone was observed a handful of times. This chain connects TRBV5-1 to TRBJ1-2; possibly TRBD1 for D (6 bases). CDR1 and CDR2 (germline): SGHRS, YFSETQ. V lost 2 bases and J lost 8, with 10 bases in between. The CDR3 covers 12 residues. The CDR3 DNA is TGCGCCAGCAGCTTCGGGGGCCAGGGCTACACCTTC. This gives the protein CASSFGGQGYTF.

This chain uses TRBV28 with TRBJ2-2, with unresolved D. With 3 bases removed from V and 3 bases from J, the gap between germline ends came to 8 bases. The CDR3 sequence is 14 residues long. Germline CDR1 is MDHEN and CDR2 is SYDVKM. The CDR3: CASSFRPDTGELFF. The DNA for the CDR3 is TGTGCCAGCAGTTTTCGCCCGGACACCGGGGAGCTGTTTTTT. Supplemented by reference TRBV28 and TRBJ2-2, the full variable domain reads DVKVTQSSRYLVKRTGEKVFLECVQDMDHENMFWYRQDPGLGLRLIYFSYDVKMKEKGDIPEGYSVSREKKERFSLILESASTNQTSMYLCASSFRPDTGELFFGEGSRLTVL.

This chain uses TRBV19 with TRBJ2-3, with TRBD2 identical over 7 bases. The junction had 9 bases not matched to a gene; V was cut back by 6 bases and J by 3 bases. In germline, CDR1 is LNHDA, CDR2 SQIVND (reference sequence). CDR3 length equals 15 residues. Written as DNA, the CDR3 is TGTGCCAGTAGAACGGCCGGGACTACAACAGATACGCAGTATTTT. This translates into CASRTAGTTTDTQYF.

The chain joins TRBV13 to TRBJ2-2; no clear D. Germline CDR1 and CDR2: PRHDT and FYEKMQ (reference sequence). V lost 3 bases and J 1 base, leaving 9 bases between the germline ends. The length of the CDR3 is 15 residues. The CDR3 loop is CASSFLTENTGELFF. The CDR3 bases are TGTGCCAGCAGCTTTCTCACAGAGAACACCGGGGAGCTGTTTTTT.

The V and J genes are TRBV11-2 and TRBJ2-7; 7 bases fit TRBD1. V lost 0 bases, J lost 4 bases, and 6 bases stayed unmatched. The CDR3 totals 15 residues. Germline lookup yields CDR1 SGHAT and CDR2 FQNNGV. CDR3 in amino acids: CASSLDFPDRYEQYF. CDR3 sequence (DNA): TGTGCCAGCAGCTTAGATTTCCCGGACAGGTACGAGCAGTACTTC.

About this clone itself: Other DNA sequences in this sample translate to the same CDR3. J is TRBJ1-1 and V is TRBV7-9; 8 nucleotides line up with TRBD1. Per the germline V gene, CDR1 is SEHNR and CDR2 is FQNEAQ (reference sequence). The junction had 2 bases not matched to a gene; V was cut back by 3 bases and J by 2 bases. This CDR3 has 14 residues. CDR3 residues: CASSLGQDNTEAFF. In nucleotides, the CDR3 is TGTGCCAGCAGCTTGGGACAGGATAACACTGAAGCTTTCTTT.

This chain links TRBV11-2 with TRBJ2-2, with a possible D match to TRBD1 (6 bases). This CDR3 has 17 amino acids. Germline V gene sequence: CDR1 SGHAT, CDR2 FQNNGV. Trimming pared 1 base from V and 0 bases from J, leaving 12 bases between. The CDR3 region has the DNA TGTGCCAGCAGCTTAGTTTGGGGGACACCGAACACCGGGGAGCTGTTTTTT. Translation gives CASSLVWGTPNTGELFF.

The chain employs TRBV11-2 and TRBJ2-7, with TRBD2 as a possible D gene (5 bases). The CDR3 length is 15 residues. CDR1 and CDR2 (germline): SGHAT, FQNNGV. Deletions cut 1 base from V and 3 bases from J, with 13 bases between. The CDR3 DNA reads TGTGCCAGCAGCTTAGCGTACAGCGGTCTCTACGAGCAGTACTTC. Its protein product is CASSLAYSGLYEQYF.

The V and J genes are TRBV11-3 and TRBJ2-2, with D uncertain. Trimming shortened V by 1 base and J by 6 bases, and 6 bases separated the two germline ends. Germline CDR1 reads SGHNT; CDR2 reads YENEEA. CDR3 size: 13 residues. The CDR3 sequence is CASSLGLSGELFF. For the CDR3, the DNA is TGTGCCAGCAGCTTAGGGCTGTCCGGGGAGCTGTTTTTT.

The chain joins TRBV19 to TRBJ1-5; TRBD1 is a possible D gene (5 bases). The CDR3 is 16 amino acids. Germline V gives CDR1 LNHDA, CDR2 SQIVND (reference sequence). V was pared by 4 bases and J by 3 bases, with 16 bases between. Here the CDR3 DNA reads TGTGCCAGTAGTAAAACGGGACCTCCCGTCAATCAGCCCCAGCATTTT. Protein: CASSKTGPPVNQPQHF.

J is TRBJ2-3 and V is TRBV30; unclear D gene. Germline lookup yields CDR1 GTSNPN and CDR2 SVGIG (reference sequence). This CDR3 has 12 amino acids. The V end was cut by 0 bases, the J end by 7 bases, with 8 bases between. Here the CDR3 reads CAWSVYANTQYF. In nucleotides, the CDR3 is TGTGCCTGGAGTGTATATGCCAATACGCAGTATTTT.

This rearrangement joins TRBV7-2 to TRBJ2-3, with a tentative D call TRBD2 (5 bases). The CDR3 is made up of 14 amino acids. CDR1 is SGHTA, CDR2 FQGNSA, per germline. Trimming removed 1 base at V and 4 bases at J, with 9 bases between. The CDR3 loop is CASSLDPAADTQYF. The CDR3 nucleotides read TGTGCCAGCAGCTTAGATCCAGCGGCAGATACGCAGTATTTT.

V usage is TRBV5-1 and J usage is TRBJ1-1; D ambiguous. The CDR3 is made up of 14 amino acids. Germline CDR1 is SGHRS and CDR2 is YFSETQ. Trimming left V 0 bases short and J 1 base short, with 7 bases between. In nucleotides, the CDR3 is TGCGCCAGCAGCTTGGAGGGTTGGAACACTGAAGCTTTCTTT. Protein: CASSLEGWNTEAFF.

V is TRBV5-1 and J is TRBJ1-1; 7 positions match TRBD1. This CDR3 spans 13 amino acids. Germline CDR1 reads SGHRS; CDR2 reads YFSETQ. J lost 7 bases, V lost 2 bases, and 5 bases had no gene match. The chain's CDR3 is CASSFRGVSEAFF. In DNA form, the CDR3 reads TGCGCCAGCAGCTTCAGGGGGGTAAGTGAAGCTTTCTTT.

The V and J genes are TRBV28 and TRBJ2-5; a possible D gene is TRBD1 (6 bases). V dropped 6 bases and J dropped 7 bases, with 15 bases sitting between them. Germline V CDR1 and CDR2: MDHEN, SYDVKM. This CDR3 contains 13 residues. CDR3 in amino acids: CASRSNRERTQYF. As DNA, the CDR3 is TGTGCCAGCAGGAGCAACAGGGAAAGGACCCAGTACTTC.

This clone was picked up a small number of times. The chain recombines TRBV10-2 with TRBJ2-5, with 7 bases aligning to TRBD2. Unmatched junction bases numbered 8, after V lost 2 bases and J lost 5 bases. The length of the CDR3 is 15 residues. Germline V gene lookup returns CDR1 WSHSY and CDR2 SAAADI. The CDR3 nucleotides are TGCGCCAGCAGTGAGCGGACTAGAAGTGGTGAGACCCAGTACTTC. It is translated as CASSERTRSGETQYF.

This chain joins TRBV27 and TRBJ2-5; 10 positions match TRBD2. V lost 2 bases to trimming and J lost 11 bases; unmatched junction nucleotides: 8. This CDR3 region has 14 residues. Germline CDR1 MNHEY, CDR2 SMNVEV (reference sequence). CDR3: CASSLLAGDREQYF. DNA for the CDR3: TGTGCCAGCAGTTTACTAGCGGGAGATAGAGAGCAGTACTTC.

The chain is built from TRBV6-1 and TRBJ1-2; D is undetermined. Looked up from germline, CDR1 is MNHNS and CDR2 is SASEGT. The CDR3 runs 15 residues. V lost 4 bases and J lost 3, with 15 bases in between. The CDR3 loop is CASSATDQQYYGYTF. The CDR3 DNA reads TGTGCCAGCAGTGCGACGGATCAGCAATACTATGGCTACACCTTC.